This T cell receptor (beta chain) was obtained from a study of glioma-infiltrating T cells after dendritic cell vaccination. Generated by immunoSEQ multiplex PCR, the TCRdb table keeps only in-frame clones and is missing some. The profile shows over 55,000 clones, around 81% of them singletons. This clone showed up just a few times. Its matching antigen is unknown. Overall study findings and caveats: Longer survival after dendritic cell vaccination followed higher pretreatment TIL content. Complete blood and tumor specimen sets were limited to few patients.

Trimming left V 4 bases short and J 3 bases short, with 13 bases between. Germline V CDR1 and CDR2: SNHLY, FYNNEI. The length of the CDR3 is 14 residues. The clonotype was recovered from a human donor with glioblastoma. The chain joins TRBV2 to TRBJ2-7; a possible D gene is TRBD1 (5 bases). The sequences come from blood, collected before dendritic cell vaccination. CDR3 amino acids: CASSGQFQSYEQYF. Written as DNA, the CDR3 is TGTGCCAGCAGTGGACAGTTCCAGAGCTACGAGCAGTACTTC.